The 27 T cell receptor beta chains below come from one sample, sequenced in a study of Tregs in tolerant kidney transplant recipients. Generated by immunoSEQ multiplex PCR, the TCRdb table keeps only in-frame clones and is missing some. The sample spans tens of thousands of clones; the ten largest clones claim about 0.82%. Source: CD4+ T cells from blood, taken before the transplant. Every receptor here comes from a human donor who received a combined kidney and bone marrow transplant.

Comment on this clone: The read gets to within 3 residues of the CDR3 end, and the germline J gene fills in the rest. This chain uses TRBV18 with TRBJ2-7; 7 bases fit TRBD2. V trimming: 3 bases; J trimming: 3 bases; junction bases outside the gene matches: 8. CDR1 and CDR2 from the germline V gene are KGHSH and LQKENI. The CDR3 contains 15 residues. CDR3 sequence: CASSPSTSTRYEQYF. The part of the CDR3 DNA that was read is TGTGCCAGCTCACCCTCGACTAGCACCCGCTACGAG.

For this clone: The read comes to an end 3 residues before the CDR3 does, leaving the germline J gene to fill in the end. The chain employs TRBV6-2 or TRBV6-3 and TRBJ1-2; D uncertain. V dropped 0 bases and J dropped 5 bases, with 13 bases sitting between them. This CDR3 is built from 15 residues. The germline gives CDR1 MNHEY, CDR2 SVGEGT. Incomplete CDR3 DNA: TGTGCCAGCAGTTACTCGAAAGGACTTCGGTATGGC. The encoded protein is CASSYSKGLRYG. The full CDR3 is CASSYSKGLRYGYTF.

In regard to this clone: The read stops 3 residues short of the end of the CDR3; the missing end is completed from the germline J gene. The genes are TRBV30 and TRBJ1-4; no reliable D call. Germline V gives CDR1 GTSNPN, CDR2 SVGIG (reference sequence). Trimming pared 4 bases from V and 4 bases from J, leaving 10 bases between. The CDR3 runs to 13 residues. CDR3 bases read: TGTGCCTGGAACCCAGGTCTTAATGAAAAA. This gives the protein CAWNPGLNEK. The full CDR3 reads CAWNPGLNEKLFF.

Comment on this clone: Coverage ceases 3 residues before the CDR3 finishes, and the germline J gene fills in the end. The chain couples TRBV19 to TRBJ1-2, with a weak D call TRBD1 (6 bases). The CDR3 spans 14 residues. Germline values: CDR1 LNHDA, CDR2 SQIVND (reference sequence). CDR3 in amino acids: CASSIVAGVEGYTF. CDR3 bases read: TGTGCCAGTAGTATAGTGGCAGGGGTGGAAGGC.

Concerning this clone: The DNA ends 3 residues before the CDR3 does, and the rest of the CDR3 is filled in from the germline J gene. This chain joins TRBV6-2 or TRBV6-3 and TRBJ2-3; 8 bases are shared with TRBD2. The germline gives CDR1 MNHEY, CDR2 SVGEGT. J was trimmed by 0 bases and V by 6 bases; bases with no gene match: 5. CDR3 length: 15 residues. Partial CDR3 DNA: TGTGCCAGCAGGGACGGGACTAGAAGCACAGATACG. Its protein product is CASRDGTRSTDT. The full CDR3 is CASRDGTRSTDTQYF.

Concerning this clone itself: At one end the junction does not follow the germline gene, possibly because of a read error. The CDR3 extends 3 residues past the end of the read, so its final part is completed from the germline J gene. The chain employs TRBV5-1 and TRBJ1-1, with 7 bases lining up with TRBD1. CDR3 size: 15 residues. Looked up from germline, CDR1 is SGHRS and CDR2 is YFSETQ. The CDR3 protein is CAGSLTGQLNTEAFF. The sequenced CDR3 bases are TGCGCCGGCAGCCTAACGGGACAGTTGAACACTGAA.

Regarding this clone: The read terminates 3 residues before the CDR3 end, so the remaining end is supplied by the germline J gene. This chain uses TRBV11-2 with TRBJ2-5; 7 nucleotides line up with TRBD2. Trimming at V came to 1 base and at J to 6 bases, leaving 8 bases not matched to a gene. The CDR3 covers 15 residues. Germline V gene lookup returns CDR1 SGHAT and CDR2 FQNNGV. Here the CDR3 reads CASSLGGSSGKTQYF. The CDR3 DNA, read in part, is TGTGCCAGCAGCTTAGGCGGGAGCTCCGGAAAGACC.

CDR3 DNA (partial): TGTGCCAGTAGTATAGATACCCAATCGGACAGGGTCCATACTAGAGATGGC. Protein sequence: CASSIDTQSDRVHTRDG. The full CDR3 protein is CASSIDTQSDRVHTRDGYTF. The gene calls are TRBV19 and TRBJ1-2, with 8 bases that match TRBD1. From the germline J gene comes the end of the CDR3, since the read stops 3 residues before it. CDR3 length: 20 amino acids. Germline CDR1 and CDR2: LNHDA and SQIVND (reference sequence). Unmatched junction bases numbered 21, after V lost 0 bases and J lost 6 bases. The full variable domain, with the rest looked up from reference TRBV19 and TRBJ1-2, is DGGITQSPKYLFRKEGQNVTLSCEQNLNHDAMYWYRQDPGQGLRLIYYSQIVNDFQKGDIAEGYSVSREKKESFPLTVTSAQKNPTAFYLCASSIDTQSDRVHTRDGYTFGSGTRLTVV.

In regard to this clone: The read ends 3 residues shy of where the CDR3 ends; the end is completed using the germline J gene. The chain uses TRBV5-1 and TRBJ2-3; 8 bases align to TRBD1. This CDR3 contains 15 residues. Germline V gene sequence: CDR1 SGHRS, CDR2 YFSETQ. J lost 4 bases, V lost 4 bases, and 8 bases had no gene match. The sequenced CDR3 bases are TGCGCCAGCAGCCCGGGACAGGTGGGTGCAGATACG. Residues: CASSPGQVGADT. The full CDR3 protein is CASSPGQVGADTQYF. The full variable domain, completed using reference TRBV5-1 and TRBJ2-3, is KAGVTQTPRYLIKTRGQQVTLSCSPISGHRSVSWYQQTPGQGLQFLFEYFSETQRNKGNFPGRFSGRQFSNSRSEMNVSTLELGDSALYLCASSPGQVGADTQYFGPGTRLTVL.

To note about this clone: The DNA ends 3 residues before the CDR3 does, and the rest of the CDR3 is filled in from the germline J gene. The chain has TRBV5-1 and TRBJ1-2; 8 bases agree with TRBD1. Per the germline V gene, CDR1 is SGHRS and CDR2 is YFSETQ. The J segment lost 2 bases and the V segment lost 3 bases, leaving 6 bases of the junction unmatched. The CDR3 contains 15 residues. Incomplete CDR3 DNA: TGCGCCAGCAGCTCCTCCGGGACAGGAAACTATGGC. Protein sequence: CASSSSGTGNYG. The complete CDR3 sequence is CASSSSGTGNYGYTF.

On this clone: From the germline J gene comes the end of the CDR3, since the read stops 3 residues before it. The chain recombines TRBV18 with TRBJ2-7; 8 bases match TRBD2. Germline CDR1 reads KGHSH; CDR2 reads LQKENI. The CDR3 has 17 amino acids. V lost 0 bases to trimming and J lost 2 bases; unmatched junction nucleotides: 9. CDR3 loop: CASSPPGYLAGPYEQYF. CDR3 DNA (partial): TGTGCCAGCTCACCACCCGGATATCTAGCGGGCCCCTACGAG.

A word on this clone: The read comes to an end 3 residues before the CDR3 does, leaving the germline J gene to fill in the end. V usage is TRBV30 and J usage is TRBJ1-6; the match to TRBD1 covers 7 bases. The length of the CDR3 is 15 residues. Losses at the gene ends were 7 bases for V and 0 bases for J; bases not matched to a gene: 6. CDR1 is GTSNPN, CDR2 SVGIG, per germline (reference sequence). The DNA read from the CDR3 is TGTGCCTTCGGGACAGTGAGCTCCTATAATTCACCC. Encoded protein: CAFGTVSSYNSP. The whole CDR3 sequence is CAFGTVSSYNSPLHF.

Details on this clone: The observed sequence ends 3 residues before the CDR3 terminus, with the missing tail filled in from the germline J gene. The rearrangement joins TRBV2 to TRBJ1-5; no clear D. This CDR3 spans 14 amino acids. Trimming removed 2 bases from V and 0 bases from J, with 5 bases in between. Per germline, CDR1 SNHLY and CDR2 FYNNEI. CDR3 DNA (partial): TGTGCCAGCAGTGAAACTTATAGCAATCAGCCC. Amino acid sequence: CASSETYSNQP. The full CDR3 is CASSETYSNQPQHF.

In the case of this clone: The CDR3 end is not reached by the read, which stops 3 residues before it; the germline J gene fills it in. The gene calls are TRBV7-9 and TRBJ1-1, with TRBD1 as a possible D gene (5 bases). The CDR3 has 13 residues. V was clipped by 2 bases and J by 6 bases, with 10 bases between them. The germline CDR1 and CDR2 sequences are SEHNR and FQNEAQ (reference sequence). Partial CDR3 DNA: TGTGCCAGCAGCTTAACACAGGTCGCTGAA. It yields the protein CASSLTQVAE. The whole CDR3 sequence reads CASSLTQVAEAFF. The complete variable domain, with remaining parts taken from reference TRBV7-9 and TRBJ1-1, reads DTGVSQNPRHKITKRGQNVTFRCDPISEHNRLYWYRQTLGQGPEFLTYFQNEAQLEKSRLLSDRFSAERPKGSFSTLEIQRTEQGDSAMYLCASSLTQVAEAFFGQGTRLTVV.

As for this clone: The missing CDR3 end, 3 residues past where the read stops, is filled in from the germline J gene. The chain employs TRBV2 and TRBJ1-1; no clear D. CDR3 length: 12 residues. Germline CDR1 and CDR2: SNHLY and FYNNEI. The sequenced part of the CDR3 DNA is TGTGCCAGCAGAAGAACCTTGAGGGAA. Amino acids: CASRRTLRE. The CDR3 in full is CASRRTLREAFF.

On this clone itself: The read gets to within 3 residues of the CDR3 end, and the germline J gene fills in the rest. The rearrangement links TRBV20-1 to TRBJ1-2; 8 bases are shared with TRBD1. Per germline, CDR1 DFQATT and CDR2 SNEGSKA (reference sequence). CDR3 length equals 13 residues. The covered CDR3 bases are TGCAGTGCTAGTGACAGGGGCGATCGGGGC. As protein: CSASDRGDRG. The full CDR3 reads CSASDRGDRGYTF.

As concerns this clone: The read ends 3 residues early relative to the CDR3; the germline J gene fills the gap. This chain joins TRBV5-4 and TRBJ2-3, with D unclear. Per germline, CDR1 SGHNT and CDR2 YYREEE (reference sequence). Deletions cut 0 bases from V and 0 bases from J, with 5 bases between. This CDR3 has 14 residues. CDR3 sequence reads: CASSLGLSTDTQYF. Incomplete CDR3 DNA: TGTGCCAGCAGCTTGGGGCTTAGCACAGATACG.

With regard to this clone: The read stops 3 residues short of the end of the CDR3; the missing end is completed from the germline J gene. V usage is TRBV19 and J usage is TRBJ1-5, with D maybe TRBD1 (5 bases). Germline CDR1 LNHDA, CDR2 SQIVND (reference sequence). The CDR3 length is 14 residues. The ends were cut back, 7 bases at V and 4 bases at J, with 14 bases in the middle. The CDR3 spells CASKRGGGNQPQHF. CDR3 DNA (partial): TGTGCCAGTAAGCGGGGGGGTGGAAATCAGCCC.

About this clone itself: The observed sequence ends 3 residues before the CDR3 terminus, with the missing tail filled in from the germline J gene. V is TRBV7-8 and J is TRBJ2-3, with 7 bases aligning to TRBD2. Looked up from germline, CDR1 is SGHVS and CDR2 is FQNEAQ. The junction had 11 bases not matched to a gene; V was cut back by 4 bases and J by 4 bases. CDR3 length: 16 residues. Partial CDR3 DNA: TGTGCCAGCAGCTCCGGACTAGTGGAGGGTTCAGATACG. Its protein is CASSSGLVEGSDT. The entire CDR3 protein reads CASSSGLVEGSDTQYF. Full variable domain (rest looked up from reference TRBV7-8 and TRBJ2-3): GAGVSQSPRYKVAKRGQDVALRCDPISGHVSLFWYQQALGQGPEFLTYFQNEAQLDKSGLPSDRFFAERPEGSVSTLKIQRTQQEDSAVYLCASSSGLVEGSDTQYFGPGTRLTVL.

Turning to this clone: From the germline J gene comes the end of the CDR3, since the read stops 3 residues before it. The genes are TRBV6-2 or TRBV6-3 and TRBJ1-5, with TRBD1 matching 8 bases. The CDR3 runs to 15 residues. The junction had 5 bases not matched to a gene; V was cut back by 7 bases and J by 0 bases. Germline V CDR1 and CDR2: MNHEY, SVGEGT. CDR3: CASTQGALSNQPQHF. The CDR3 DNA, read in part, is TGTGCCAGCACCCAGGGGGCGCTTAGCAATCAGCCC.

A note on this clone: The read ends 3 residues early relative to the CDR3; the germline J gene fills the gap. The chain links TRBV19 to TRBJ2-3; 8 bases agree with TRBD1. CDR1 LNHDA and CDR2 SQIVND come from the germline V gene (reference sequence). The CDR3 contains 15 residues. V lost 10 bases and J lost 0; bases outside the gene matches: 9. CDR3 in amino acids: CATSNRGYSTDTQYF. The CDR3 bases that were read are TGTGCCACTTCTAACAGGGGGTATAGCACAGATACG. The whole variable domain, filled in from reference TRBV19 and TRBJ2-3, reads DGGITQSPKYLFRKEGQNVTLSCEQNLNHDAMYWYRQDPGQGLRLIYYSQIVNDFQKGDIAEGYSVSREKKESFPLTVTSAQKNPTAFYLCATSNRGYSTDTQYFGPGTRLTVL.

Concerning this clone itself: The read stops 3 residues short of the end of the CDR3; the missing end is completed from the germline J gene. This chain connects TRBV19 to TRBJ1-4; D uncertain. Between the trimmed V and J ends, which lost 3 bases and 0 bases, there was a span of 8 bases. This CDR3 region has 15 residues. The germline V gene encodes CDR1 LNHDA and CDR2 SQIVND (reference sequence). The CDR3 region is CASSIRRATNEKLFF. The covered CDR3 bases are TGTGCCAGTAGTATTCGCCGGGCAACTAATGAAAAA.

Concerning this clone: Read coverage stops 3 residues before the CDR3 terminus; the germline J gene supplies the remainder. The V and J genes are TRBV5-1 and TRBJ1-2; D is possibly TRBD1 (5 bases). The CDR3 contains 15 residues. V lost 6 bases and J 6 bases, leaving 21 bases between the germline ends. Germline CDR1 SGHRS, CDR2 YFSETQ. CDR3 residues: CASILLIGGIDGYTF. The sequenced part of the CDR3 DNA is TGCGCCAGCATACTACTCATCGGGGGGATCGATGGC.

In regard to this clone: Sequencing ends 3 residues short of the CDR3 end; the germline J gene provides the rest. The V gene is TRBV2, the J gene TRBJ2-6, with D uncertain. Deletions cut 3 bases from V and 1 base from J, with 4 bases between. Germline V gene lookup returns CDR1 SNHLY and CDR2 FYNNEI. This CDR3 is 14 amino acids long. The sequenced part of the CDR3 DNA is TGTGCCAGCAGTGAGAGGTCTGGGGCCAACGTC. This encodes CASSERSGANV. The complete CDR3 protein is CASSERSGANVLTF.

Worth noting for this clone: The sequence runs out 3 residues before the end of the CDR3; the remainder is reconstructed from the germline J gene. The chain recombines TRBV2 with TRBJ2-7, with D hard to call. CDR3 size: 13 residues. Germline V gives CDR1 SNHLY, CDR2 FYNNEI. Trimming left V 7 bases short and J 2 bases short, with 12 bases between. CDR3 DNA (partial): TGTGCCAGCACTGTTACACCGACCTACGAG. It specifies CASTVTPTYE. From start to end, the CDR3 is CASTVTPTYEQYF.

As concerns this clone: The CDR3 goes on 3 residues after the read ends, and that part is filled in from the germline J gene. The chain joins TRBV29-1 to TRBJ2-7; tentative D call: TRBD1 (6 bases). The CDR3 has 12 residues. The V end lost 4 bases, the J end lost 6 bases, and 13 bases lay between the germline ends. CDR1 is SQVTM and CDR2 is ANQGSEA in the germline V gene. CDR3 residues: CSVGDIGVEQYF. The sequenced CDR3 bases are TGCAGCGTTGGGGACATTGGGGTCGAG.

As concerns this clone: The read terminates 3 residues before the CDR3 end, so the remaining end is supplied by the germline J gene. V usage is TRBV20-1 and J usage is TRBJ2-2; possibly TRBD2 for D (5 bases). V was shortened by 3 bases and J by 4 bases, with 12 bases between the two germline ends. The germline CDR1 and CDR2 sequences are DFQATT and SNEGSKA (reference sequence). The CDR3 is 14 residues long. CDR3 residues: CSASRGLSTGELFF. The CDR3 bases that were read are TGCAGTGCTAGTCGCGGGTTGAGCACCGGGGAG.